Following are 28 T cell receptor beta chains from one sample sequenced in a study of glioma-infiltrating T cells after dendritic cell vaccination. Noted time point: after dendritic cell vaccination, including at tumor progression/relapse. The repertoire was sequenced with immunoSEQ multiplex PCR; TCRdb's copy has only in-frame clones and lacks some. The sample lists approximately 92,000 clones, 75% to 90% occurring once. Source: blood, taken after dendritic cell vaccination. These receptors originate from a human donor with glioblastoma.

This rearrangement joins TRBV2 to TRBJ2-1; 8 positions match TRBD2. Germline V gene lookup returns CDR1 SNHLY and CDR2 FYNNEI. The CDR3 is 14 amino acids. The trim removed 8 bases at V and 9 bases at J, leaving 12 bases unmatched. DNA for the CDR3: TGTGCCAGCTTGGGCGGGAGGCCCTACGGTGAGCAGTTCTTC. Translated: CASLGGRPYGEQFF.

V usage is TRBV27 and J usage is TRBJ2-1; D remains ambiguous. The CDR3 has 15 amino acids. CDR1 is MNHEY and CDR2 is SMNVEV in the germline V gene (reference sequence). V was shortened by 5 bases and J by 7 bases, with 18 bases between the two germline ends. CDR3 bases: TGTGCCAGCAGTCTAGGTCCCGTGGGTGTGAATGAGCAGTTCTTC. Translating gives CASSLGPVGVNEQFF.

This clone has a handful of counts. The chain employs TRBV28 and TRBJ1-2; D is unclear. The germline gives CDR1 MDHEN, CDR2 SYDVKM. The CDR3 contains 11 residues. With 5 bases removed from V and 1 base from J, the gap between germline ends came to 2 bases. The CDR3 region is CASSLNYGYTF. DNA of the CDR3: TGTGCCAGCAGTCTTAACTATGGCTACACCTTC.

The chain employs TRBV15 and TRBJ2-1, with D possibly being TRBD2 (6 bases). The germline V and J ends were trimmed by 0 bases and 7 bases, with 7 bases remaining between them. There are 13 residues in the CDR3. Germline V gene sequence: CDR1 LNHNV, CDR2 YYDKDF (reference sequence). The CDR3 DNA follows: TGTGCCACCAGCAGAGAGCGGGATAATGAGCAGTTCTTC. Protein product: CATSRERDNEQFF.

The V call is TRBV7-9, the J call TRBJ1-6; D is ambiguous. This CDR3 has 13 amino acids. Trimming left V 5 bases short and J 10 bases short, with 12 bases between. The germline V gene has CDR1 SEHNR and CDR2 FQNEAQ (reference sequence). In DNA, the CDR3 is TGTGCCAGCAGCCGGAGGGAAGAGTCACCCCTCCACTTT. Translation gives CASSRREESPLHF.

This clone was found a few times. At the DNA level, this CDR3 is encoded by other sequences in the same sample as well. The chain couples TRBV7-9 to TRBJ1-1; no definite D call. The CDR3 spans 13 residues. CDR1 is SEHNR, CDR2 FQNEAQ, per germline (reference sequence). The V and J ends lost 2 bases and 2 bases respectively, with 6 bases between them. DNA for the CDR3: TGTGCCAGCAGCTTACGAGGTAACACTGAAGCTTTCTTT. Protein: CASSLRGNTEAFF. The variable domain in full, with the rest retrieved from reference TRBV7-9 and TRBJ1-1, is DTGVSQNPRHKITKRGQNVTFRCDPISEHNRLYWYRQTLGQGPEFLTYFQNEAQLEKSRLLSDRFSAERPKGSFSTLEIQRTEQGDSAMYLCASSLRGNTEAFFGQGTRLTVV.

The chain is built from TRBV5-4 and TRBJ1-1; 8 nucleotides align to TRBD1. In germline, CDR1 is SGHNT, CDR2 YYREEE (reference sequence). V dropped 4 bases and J dropped 6; count of bases not matched to a gene: 8. This CDR3 is 14 amino acids long. The chain's CDR3 is CASSHDRGLSEAFF. The DNA for the CDR3 is TGTGCCAGCAGCCACGACAGGGGTCTCTCTGAAGCTTTCTTT.

This chain joins TRBV9 and TRBJ2-7, with 9 bases aligning to TRBD2. The J segment lost 5 bases and the V segment lost 1 base, leaving 4 bases of the junction unmatched. This CDR3 spans 14 amino acids. Per germline, CDR1 SGDLS and CDR2 YYNGEE. CDR3 sequence (DNA): TGTGCCAGCAGCGTAACCGGGACTAGCCACGAGCAGTACTTC. Translation: CASSVTGTSHEQYF.

V and J are TRBV5-1 and TRBJ2-2, with D possibly TRBD1 on 5 matching bases. The CDR3 is 13 residues long. Trimming removed 4 bases from V and 6 bases from J, with 10 bases in between. CDR1 and CDR2 (germline): SGHRS, YFSETQ. CDR3 loop: CASSIRVAGELFF. In DNA form, the CDR3 reads TGCGCCAGCAGCATCAGGGTCGCCGGGGAGCTGTTTTTT.

This clone was seen a single time. The J gene is TRBJ1-3, the V gene TRBV6-1, with D hard to call. The V end was cut by 2 bases, the J end by 4 bases, with 18 bases between. This CDR3 region has 17 residues. Germline loops: CDR1 MNHNS, CDR2 SASEGT. The CDR3 nucleotides are TGTGCCAGCAGTGAAACCATGACTAAGGGTTACGGAAACACCATATATTTT. Its protein is CASSETMTKGYGNTIYF.

J is TRBJ2-3 and V is TRBV23-1, with 7 bases aligning to TRBD1. TRBV23-1 is an open reading frame, and its role is uncertain. V lost 3 bases to trimming and J lost 5 bases; unmatched junction nucleotides: 8. This CDR3 is built from 15 residues. The CDR3 DNA is TGCGCCAGCAGTCACAGACAGGGTGGAGGAGATACGCAGTATTTT. Amino acid sequence: CASSHRQGGGDTQYF.

The chain uses TRBV7-9 and TRBJ2-1, with TRBD2 matching 12 bases. The germline V gene encodes CDR1 SEHNR and CDR2 FQNEAQ (reference sequence). CDR3 length: 18 amino acids. With V trimmed by 5 bases and J by 2 bases, 10 bases remained unmatched. The CDR3 reads CASSGVTSGSDAYNEQFF. CDR3 in DNA: TGTGCCAGCAGCGGAGTGACTAGCGGGAGTGACGCCTACAATGAGCAGTTCTTC.

This clone was detected only a few times. The chain is built from TRBV7-9 and TRBJ2-1, with 9 bases identical to TRBD2. The CDR3 totals 16 residues. Trimming cost V 2 bases and J 4 bases; bases outside gene matches: 6. Germline lookup yields CDR1 SEHNR and CDR2 FQNEAQ (reference sequence). The CDR3 DNA is TGTGCCAGCAGCTTAAATAGCGGGAGAAAGTACAATGAGCAGTTCTTC. Protein product: CASSLNSGRKYNEQFF. Full variable domain (rest looked up from reference TRBV7-9 and TRBJ2-1): DTGVSQNPRHKITKRGQNVTFRCDPISEHNRLYWYRQTLGQGPEFLTYFQNEAQLEKSRLLSDRFSAERPKGSFSTLEIQRTEQGDSAMYLCASSLNSGRKYNEQFFGPGTRLTVL.

This chain connects TRBV5-1 to TRBJ2-1, with 7 nucleotides matching TRBD2. Trimming removed 5 bases from V and 0 bases from J; junction bases left unmatched: 8. The CDR3 sequence is 16 residues long. Germline V gene lookup returns CDR1 SGHRS and CDR2 YFSETQ. The CDR3 DNA sequence: TGCGCCAGCAGGAGACCCGGGGGGAACTCCTACAATGAGCAGTTCTTC. This encodes CASRRPGGNSYNEQFF.

This sequence joins TRBV2 and TRBJ2-1, with D tentatively TRBD2 (7 bases). The CDR3 has 15 residues. Trimming cost V 6 bases and J 3 bases, with 15 bases left between them. The germline V gene has CDR1 SNHLY and CDR2 FYNNEI. CDR3 loop: CASRRGRAGYNEQFF. DNA of the CDR3: TGTGCCAGCAGGAGGGGGAGGGCAGGCTACAATGAGCAGTTCTTC.

The chain carries TRBV9 and TRBJ2-1; maybe TRBD1 (5 bases). The CDR3 length is 13 residues. V shed 4 bases and J shed 4 bases, with 9 bases lying between them. CDR1 is SGDLS, CDR2 YYNGEE, per germline. The CDR3 region is CASSPTDYNEQFF. The CDR3 nucleotides read TGTGCCAGCAGCCCGACAGATTACAATGAGCAGTTCTTC.

The CDR3 loop reads CASSLNQGGETQYF. CDR3 bases: TGTGCCAGCAGTTTAAACCAGGGGGGAGAGACCCAGTACTTC. The V gene is TRBV27, the J gene TRBJ2-5; D perhaps matches TRBD1 (7 bases). Germline lookup yields CDR1 MNHEY and CDR2 SMNVEV (reference sequence). Trimming removed 2 bases at V and 4 bases at J, with 11 bases between. This CDR3 is 14 amino acids long.

This rearrangement joins TRBV2 to TRBJ2-7, with 11 bases that match TRBD1. Germline CDR1 and CDR2: SNHLY and FYNNEI. The V gene end was trimmed by 7 bases and the J gene end by 5 bases; junction bases not matched to a gene: 4. This CDR3 comprises 13 residues. CDR3 DNA sequence: TGTGCCAGCACCCCGGACAGGGGGCACGAGCAGTACTTC. Translating it yields CASTPDRGHEQYF.

This chain links TRBV11-3 with TRBJ1-1; D gene unclear. Trimming removed 2 bases at V and 1 base at J, with 5 bases between. The CDR3 is 13 amino acids. From germline, CDR1 is SGHNT and CDR2 YENEEA. CDR3 in amino acids: CASSLTGNTEAFF. For the CDR3, the DNA is TGTGCCAGCAGCTTAACGGGGAACACTGAAGCTTTCTTT.

This clone appeared a few times. V is TRBV5-8 and J is TRBJ1-5, with a tentative D call TRBD1 (6 bases). V dropped 5 bases and J dropped 3 bases, with 15 bases sitting between them. From germline, CDR1 is SGHTS and CDR2 YDEGEE. The CDR3 runs to 15 residues. The CDR3 region has the DNA TGTGCCAGCAGTCAAGGACAGAGTACCAATCAGCCCCAGCATTTT. This translates into CASSQGQSTNQPQHF.

V usage is TRBV25-1 and J usage is TRBJ1-1; tentatively, D is TRBD1 (6 bases). CDR3 length: 14 residues. V lost 5 bases to trimming and J lost 9 bases, with 19 bases between them. CDR1 and CDR2 from the germline V gene are MGHDK and SYGVNS. The CDR3 is CASSSFGDTLKAFF. CDR3 nucleotides: TGTGCCAGCAGTTCCTTTGGGGACACTCTGAAAGCTTTCTTT.

The chain joins TRBV5-1 to TRBJ2-7; 7 nucleotides line up with TRBD2. The CDR3 totals 16 residues. Losses at the gene ends were 0 bases for V and 1 base for J; bases not matched to a gene: 7. The V gene's germline CDR1 is SGHRS and CDR2 YFSETQ. The CDR3 bases are TGCGCCAGCAGCTTGGCTAGTACTAGCGATTCCTACGAGCAGTACTTC. This encodes CASSLASTSDSYEQYF.

The rearrangement joins TRBV6-5 to TRBJ1-1; D is perhaps TRBD1 (5 bases). V shed 2 bases and J shed 9 bases, with 7 bases lying between them. The germline V gene has CDR1 MNHEY and CDR2 SVGAGI. The length of the CDR3 is 11 residues. As DNA, the CDR3 is TGTGCCAGCAGTTACGACAGCCAAGCTTTCTTT. It specifies CASSYDSQAFF.

This clone was observed a handful of times. The rearrangement uses TRBV4-2 and TRBJ2-7, with TRBD1 identical over 8 bases. Looked up from germline, CDR1 is LGHNA and CDR2 is YNFKEQ. The CDR3 consists of 16 residues. V trimming: 0 bases; J trimming: 0 bases; junction bases outside the gene matches: 4. In nucleotides, the CDR3 is TGTGCCAGCAGCCAAGATACAGGGGGAGCCTCCTACGAGCAGTACTTC. Protein: CASSQDTGGASYEQYF.

The chain employs TRBV18 and TRBJ1-2; weak D call: TRBD1 (5 bases). The CDR3 is 16 residues long. Germline V gives CDR1 KGHSH, CDR2 LQKENI. V was shortened by 2 bases and J by 0 bases, with 13 bases between the two germline ends. Here the CDR3 reads CASSPSQGRANYGYTF. The DNA of the CDR3 is TGTGCCAGCTCACCATCTCAGGGTCGAGCTAACTATGGCTACACCTTC.

This clone was seen a single time. The V gene is TRBV5-6, the J gene TRBJ1-2; possibly TRBD1 for D (5 bases). V was clipped by 2 bases and J by 8 bases, with 13 bases between them. The CDR3 contains 13 residues. CDR1 is SGHDT, CDR2 YYEEEE, per germline. Written as DNA, the CDR3 is TGTGCCAGCAGCTTCGCAGGGCGTCGAGGCTACACCTTC. This sequence encodes CASSFAGRRGYTF.

The V gene is TRBV6-1, the J gene TRBJ1-5; 9 bases align to TRBD1. The junction had 11 bases not matched to a gene; V was cut back by 11 bases and J by 6 bases. Per germline, CDR1 MNHNS and CDR2 SASEGT. The CDR3 runs to 14 residues. CDR3 sequence (DNA): TGTGCCGGGGGGAAAACAGGGGGCACTCAGCCCCAGCATTTT. Translated: CAGGKTGGTQPQHF.

This clone occurred once. The V call is TRBV4-2, the J call TRBJ2-7, with 9 positions matching TRBD2. The V gene end was trimmed by 0 bases and the J gene end by 5 bases; junction bases not matched to a gene: 8. Germline CDR1 LGHNA, CDR2 YNFKEQ. This CDR3 is 16 amino acids long. In nucleotides, the CDR3 is TGTGCCAGCAGCCAAGATCTGAGACTAGCGGTAGACGAGCAGTACTTC. It codes for CASSQDLRLAVDEQYF.